A single sample gave rise to the 18 T cell receptor beta chains below, sequenced in a study of T-cell reconstitution after alpha-beta-depleted transplantation in children. The TCRbeta library was prepared with unique molecular identifiers. TCRdb processed the PCR reads anew with MiXCR; each CDR3 protein has one entry. The sample records more than 550,000 distinct CDR3 sequences, roughly a tenth being singletons. The sequencing used PBMCs from the stem cell graft donor, collected from the stem cell graft. These receptors came from a human donor who donated a stem cell graft to a child with acute myeloid leukemia.

This clonotype was seen ten or more times. The chain recombines TRBV6-2 or TRBV6-3 with TRBJ2-7; 7 bases align to TRBD1. The CDR3 contains 15 residues. J lost 6 bases, V lost 5 bases, and 13 bases had no gene match. Germline lookup yields CDR1 MNHEY and CDR2 SVGEGT. In DNA, the CDR3 is TGTGCCAGCAGTCCCCCAGGAAGGGGGCAAGGCGAGCAGTACTTC. Amino acids: CASSPPGRGQGEQYF.

The table lists this clonotype with a few counts. The CDR3 here is CASSSYLDSQETQYF. CDR3 DNA sequence: TGTGCCAGCAGTTCATACCTGGATAGCCAAGAGACCCAGTACTTC. V usage is TRBV27 and J usage is TRBJ2-5; no clear D. This CDR3 has 15 residues. CDR1 and CDR2 (germline): MNHEY, SMNVEV (reference sequence). The ends were cut back, 4 bases at V and 1 base at J, with 13 bases in the middle.

J is TRBJ1-2 and V is TRBV29-1; D is possibly TRBD1 (5 bases). This CDR3 has 13 residues. V lost 2 bases and J lost 9, with 16 bases in between. Germline V gene lookup returns CDR1 SQVTM and CDR2 ANQGSEA. The CDR3 DNA reads TGCAGCGTTGAAATTCCAGGGTCGAAAAGCTACACCTTC. This translates into CSVEIPGSKSYTF.

The CDR3, as DNA: TGCGCCAGCAGCTTGGTGGAGGGCCCGACGGGGAGAGAGACCCAGTACTTC. As protein: CASSLVEGPTGRETQYF. The chain couples TRBV5-1 to TRBJ2-5, with D possibly being TRBD2 (6 bases). CDR1 and CDR2 from the germline V gene are SGHRS and YFSETQ. This CDR3 region has 17 residues. With 0 bases removed from V and 4 bases from J, the gap between germline ends came to 19 bases.

This clonotype has a count of ten or more. This rearrangement joins TRBV6-1 to TRBJ2-1, with TRBD2 matching 7 bases. The CDR3 loop spans 15 amino acids. Losses at the gene ends were 6 bases for V and 4 bases for J; bases not matched to a gene: 9. Germline assignment: CDR1 MNHNS and CDR2 SASEGT. CDR3 region: CASRLAIGVYNEQFF. The CDR3, as DNA: TGTGCCAGCAGACTAGCGATAGGGGTTTACAATGAGCAGTTCTTC.

This chain uses TRBV7-3 with TRBJ2-5; the D is unclear. The CDR3 consists of 13 residues. Germline V gene sequence: CDR1 SGHTA, CDR2 FQGTGA. V shed 1 base and J shed 2 bases, with 5 bases lying between them. CDR3 DNA: TGTGCCAGCAGCTTAATCTCGCAAGAGACCCAGTACTTC. Protein product: CASSLISQETQYF.

This clonotype has ten or more counts. The chain carries TRBV2 and TRBJ2-1; D not certain. Germline assignment: CDR1 SNHLY and CDR2 FYNNEI. The V and J ends lost 4 bases and 5 bases respectively, with 6 bases between them. This CDR3 is built from 12 residues. The CDR3 coding sequence is TGTGCCAGCAGTGCGCAAAACAATGAGCAGTTCTTC. It codes for CASSAQNNEQFF.

In its sample, this clonotype was seen many times. The J gene is TRBJ2-1, the V gene TRBV11-2; D not resolved. The ends were cut back, 2 bases at V and 10 bases at J, with 9 bases in the middle. The CDR3 loop spans 12 amino acids. Germline V lookup: CDR1 SGHAT, CDR2 FQNNGV. DNA for the CDR3: TGTGCCAGCAGCTTAACCCCCAGGGAGCAGTTCTTC. Its protein product is CASSLTPREQFF.

This clonotype was counted at least ten times. The chain carries TRBV29-1 and TRBJ1-2, with D uncertain. V was trimmed by 7 bases and J by 7 bases, leaving 13 bases between them. Germline-derived CDR1 and CDR2 are SQVTM and ANQGSEA. The CDR3 spans 11 residues. The CDR3 DNA reads TGCAGCGCTGGCCAGGATTTTGGCTACACCTTC. It is translated as CSAGQDFGYTF.

CDR3 loop: CASSGDKNYGYTF. The CDR3, as DNA: TGTGCCAGCAGCGGGGACAAGAACTATGGCTACACCTTC. V usage is TRBV7-8 and J usage is TRBJ1-2; a possible D gene is TRBD1 (6 bases). Germline lookup yields CDR1 SGHVS and CDR2 FQNEAQ. The CDR3 spans 13 residues. The V and J ends lost 5 bases and 2 bases respectively, with 9 bases between them.

This chain uses TRBV3-1 with TRBJ2-7, with TRBD2 as a possible D gene (5 bases). Per germline, CDR1 LGHDT and CDR2 YNNKEL (reference sequence). This CDR3 comprises 16 residues. V lost 4 bases and J lost 7, with 23 bases in between. The CDR3 DNA follows: TGTGCCAGCAGCCGAGAGGTTCCTAGCTGGGAGCGTGAGCAGTACTTC. This codes for CASSREVPSWEREQYF.

This clonotype was observed many times. The V call is TRBV4-3, the J call TRBJ2-7, with 7 bases lining up with TRBD2. Germline V CDR1 and CDR2: LGHNA, YSLEER. The CDR3 has 13 residues. V lost 5 bases, J lost 4 bases, and 5 bases stayed unmatched. CDR3 region: CASSYLAGYEQYF. The CDR3 nucleotides are TGCGCCAGCAGCTATTTAGCGGGTTACGAGCAGTACTTC.

The rearrangement joins TRBV12-3 or TRBV12-4 to TRBJ1-2, with 11 bases lining up with TRBD1. This CDR3 has 15 amino acids. Trimming removed 5 bases from V and 6 bases from J; junction bases left unmatched: 8. CDR3 protein: CASSGAGQGENGYTF. Written as DNA, the CDR3 is TGTGCCAGCAGTGGGGCGGGACAGGGGGAAAATGGCTACACCTTC.

This clonotype was seen many times. V and J are TRBV15 and TRBJ2-7; D is ambiguous. Trimming left V 0 bases short and J 5 bases short, with 26 bases between. The CDR3 runs 19 residues. The V gene's germline CDR1 is LNHNV and CDR2 YYDKDF (reference sequence). Here the CDR3 DNA reads TGTGCCACCAGCAGAGATTTGCGCACACCTTATTCTACCCTCCACGAGCAGTACTTC. Protein sequence: CATSRDLRTPYSTLHEQYF.

This clonotype was detected only a few times. The chain recombines TRBV5-1 with TRBJ2-1; TRBD2 agrees at 9 bases. Germline V gives CDR1 SGHRS, CDR2 YFSETQ. This CDR3 spans 16 amino acids. Unmatched junction bases numbered 3, after V lost 0 bases and J lost 2 bases. CDR3 DNA sequence: TGCGCCAGCAGCTTGGGACTAGCGGATACCTACAATGAGCAGTTCTTC. Translated: CASSLGLADTYNEQFF.

This clonotype was seen ten or more times. The chain joins TRBV27 to TRBJ2-3, with 9 bases matching TRBD2. CDR3 size: 15 residues. Germline-derived CDR1 and CDR2 are MNHEY and SMNVEV (reference sequence). Trimming at V came to 4 bases and at J to 5 bases, leaving 7 bases not matched to a gene. In DNA form, the CDR3 reads TGTGCCAGCAGTTGGCGACTAGCGGCCAGAGATACGCAGTATTTT. Protein: CASSWRLAARDTQYF.

This clonotype showed up just once. This rearrangement joins TRBV20-1 to TRBJ2-5; TRBD2 agrees at 7 bases. The CDR3 has 15 amino acids. The V gene's germline CDR1 is DFQATT and CDR2 SNEGSKA (reference sequence). Trimming at V came to 6 bases and at J to 5 bases, leaving 15 bases not matched to a gene. The CDR3 region has the DNA TGCAGTGCCGGGGGAGGTTTAGCGGGTTACGAGACCCAGTACTTC. Translation: CSAGGGLAGYETQYF.

The chain uses TRBV30 and TRBJ1-1, with a weak D call TRBD1 (5 bases). Deletions cut 2 bases from V and 6 bases from J, with 16 bases between. This CDR3 region has 14 residues. Germline V gene sequence: CDR1 GTSNPN, CDR2 SVGIG (reference sequence). CDR3 amino acids: CAWSPPGERAEAFF. The CDR3 DNA reads TGTGCCTGGAGTCCCCCGGGGGAACGCGCTGAAGCTTTCTTT. Filled out from reference TRBV30 and TRBJ1-1, the complete variable domain reads SQTIHQWPATLVQPVGSPLSLECTVEGTSNPNLYWYRQAAGRGLQLLFYSVGIGQISSEVPQNLSASRPQDRQFILSSKKLLLSDSGFYLCAWSPPGERAEAFFGQGTRLTVV.